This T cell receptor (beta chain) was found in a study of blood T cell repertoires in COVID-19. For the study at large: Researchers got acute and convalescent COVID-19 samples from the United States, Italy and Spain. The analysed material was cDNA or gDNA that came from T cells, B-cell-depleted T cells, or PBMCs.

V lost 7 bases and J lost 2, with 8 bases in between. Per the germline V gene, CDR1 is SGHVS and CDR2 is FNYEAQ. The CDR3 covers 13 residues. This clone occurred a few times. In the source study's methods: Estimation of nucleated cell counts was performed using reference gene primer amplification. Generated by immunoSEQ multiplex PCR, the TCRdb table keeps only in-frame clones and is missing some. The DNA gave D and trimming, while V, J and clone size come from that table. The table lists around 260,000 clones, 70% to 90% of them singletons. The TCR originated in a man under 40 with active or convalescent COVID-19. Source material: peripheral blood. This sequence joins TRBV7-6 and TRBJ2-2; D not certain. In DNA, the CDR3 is TGTGCCAGCAATACAATTAACACCGGGGAGCTGTTTTTT. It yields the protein CASNTINTGELFF.